One sample yielded the 23 T cell receptor beta chains listed below, sequenced in a study of T cell clonality in common variable immunodeficiency. Sequenced by immunoSEQ multiplex PCR; TCRdb stores in-frame clones only, minus some. The table lists 45,000 to 70,000 clones, no singletons, with about 5.7% in the top ten. The sequenced material came from peripheral blood mononuclear cells. These receptors originate from a person between 18 and 75 years old in good health.

This clone was observed a few times. The DNA ends 3 residues before the CDR3 does, and the rest of the CDR3 is filled in from the germline J gene. This sequence joins TRBV5-1 and TRBJ2-7, with 7 bases fitting TRBD2. The CDR3 has 15 residues. With 4 bases clipped from V and 6 bases from J, the junction kept 13 bases outside the gene matches. Per the germline V gene, CDR1 is SGHRS and CDR2 is YFSETQ. Incomplete CDR3 DNA: TGCGCCAGCAGCGCTATTGGGCTAGCGGAAGGCGAG. Encoded protein: CASSAIGLAEGE. From start to end, the CDR3 is CASSAIGLAEGEQYF.

This clone was seen ten or more times. Incomplete CDR3 DNA: TGCGCCAGCAGCTTGGCCGGGACTCAACCTAACGAG. Translating gives CASSLAGTQPNE. The whole CDR3 sequence reads CASSLAGTQPNEQYF. The gene calls are TRBV5-1 and TRBJ2-7; TRBD2 might be the D (6 bases). The read ends 3 residues shy of where the CDR3 ends; the end is completed using the germline J gene. V gave up 0 bases and J gave up 5 bases, with 15 bases separating them. CDR1 and CDR2 from the germline V gene are SGHRS and YFSETQ. The length of the CDR3 is 15 residues. The full variable domain, with the rest looked up from reference TRBV5-1 and TRBJ2-7, is KAGVTQTPRYLIKTRGQQVTLSCSPISGHRSVSWYQQTPGQGLQFLFEYFSETQRNKGNFPGRFSGRQFSNSRSEMNVSTLELGDSALYLCASSLAGTQPNEQYFGPGTRLTVT.

This clone was observed a few times. The read stops 3 residues short of the end of the CDR3; the missing end is completed from the germline J gene. The genes are TRBV29-1 and TRBJ2-7; TRBD1 agrees at 9 bases. There are 14 residues in the CDR3. V lost 7 bases to trimming and J lost 1 base; unmatched junction nucleotides: 8. Germline assignment: CDR1 SQVTM and CDR2 ANQGSEA. The CDR3 region is CSAEVGTGSYEQYF. Partial CDR3 DNA: TGCAGCGCGGAAGTTGGGACAGGGTCCTACGAG.

This clone appeared many times. The read is 3 residues too short to cover the CDR3 end, so that end is filled in from the germline J gene. The chain links TRBV2 to TRBJ2-5; maybe TRBD1 (5 bases). The CDR3 covers 13 residues. V was clipped by 1 base and J by 6 bases, with 9 bases between them. CDR1 and CDR2 (germline): SNHLY, FYNNEI. The CDR3 spells CASSEDRTQTQYF. The part of the CDR3 DNA that was read is TGTGCCAGCAGTGAAGACAGGACGCAGACC.

This clone has at least ten counts. CDR3 in amino acids: CASREAHRGPEVGYTF. The sequenced part of the CDR3 DNA is TGTGCCAGTAGGGAAGCGCACAGGGGCCCTGAAGTTGGC. The rearrangement uses TRBV19 and TRBJ1-2, with 7 bases identical to TRBD1. Sequencing ends 3 residues short of the CDR3 end; the germline J gene provides the rest. This CDR3 has 16 residues. Germline CDR1 is LNHDA and CDR2 is SQIVND (reference sequence). V dropped 6 bases and J dropped 7; count of bases not matched to a gene: 17.

In its sample, this clone was seen many times. The read gets to within 3 residues of the CDR3 end, and the germline J gene fills in the rest. This rearrangement joins TRBV20-1 to TRBJ2-7, with 11 bases aligning to TRBD2. From germline, CDR1 is DFQATT and CDR2 SNEGSKA (reference sequence). Losses at the gene ends were 3 bases for V and 5 bases for J; bases not matched to a gene: 9. The CDR3 has 15 amino acids. The CDR3 loop is CSARPSSGRSDEQYF. The DNA read from the CDR3 is TGCAGTGCTAGGCCATCTAGCGGGAGGTCGGACGAG.

Regarding this clone: The read ends 3 residues before the CDR3 terminus; that terminus is restored from the germline J gene. This chain links TRBV11-1 with TRBJ2-7; possibly TRBD1 for D (6 bases). The V gene's germline CDR1 is SGHAT and CDR2 FQDESV (reference sequence). The V and J ends lost 4 bases and 1 base respectively, with 8 bases between them. The length of the CDR3 is 13 residues. CDR3 residues: CASSSDRSYEQYF. The part of the CDR3 DNA that was read is TGTGCCAGCAGCTCGGACAGATCCTACGAG. Full variable domain (outside the CDR3, taken from reference TRBV11-1 and TRBJ2-7): EAEVAQSPRYKITEKSQAVAFWCDPISGHATLYWYRQILGQGPELLVQFQDESVVDDSQLPKDRFSAERLKGVDSTLKIQPAELGDSAMYLCASSSDRSYEQYFGPGTRLTVT.

This clone has a count of ten or more. The read finishes 3 residues shy of the CDR3 end, and the germline J gene is used to complete it. V gene TRBV19 combines with J gene TRBJ2-2, with 7 nucleotides matching TRBD2. Trimming removed 7 bases from V and 1 base from J; junction bases left unmatched: 6. Looked up from germline, CDR1 is LNHDA and CDR2 is SQIVND (reference sequence). This CDR3 contains 15 residues. The chain's CDR3 is CASTWDYLNTGELFF. Incomplete CDR3 DNA: TGTGCCAGTACCTGGGACTATCTGAACACCGGGGAG.

The table lists this clone with many counts. Incomplete CDR3 DNA: TGTGCCAGCGGGCAATTCTCCACCGGGGAG. Translated: CASGQFSTGE. The full-length CDR3 reads as CASGQFSTGELFF. The V and J genes are TRBV5-4 and TRBJ2-2; no clear D gene. With the read ending 3 residues before the CDR3 end, the germline J gene is used to fill in that end. The CDR3 has 13 residues. V was pared by 7 bases and J by 4 bases, with 11 bases between. CDR1 SGHNT and CDR2 YYREEE come from the germline V gene (reference sequence).

This clone was observed at least ten times. This CDR3 reads CASMAGQGYSPLHF. CDR3 DNA (partial): TGTGCCAGCATGGCGGGACAGGGTTATTCACCC. V gene TRBV2 combines with J gene TRBJ1-6, with 9 bases that match TRBD1. The sequence runs out 3 residues before the end of the CDR3; the remainder is reconstructed from the germline J gene. V gave up 7 bases and J gave up 8 bases; unmatched junction bases: 6. There are 14 residues in the CDR3. Germline V gives CDR1 SNHLY, CDR2 FYNNEI.

This clone has a count of ten or more. The CDR3 is cut off 3 residues early in the read; its end comes from the germline J gene. The rearrangement joins TRBV19 to TRBJ2-5; unclear D gene. V was trimmed by 3 bases and J by 5 bases, leaving 13 bases between them. The germline V gene has CDR1 LNHDA and CDR2 SQIVND (reference sequence). The CDR3 consists of 14 residues. CDR3 region: CASSISGFDETQYF. The sequenced CDR3 bases are TGTGCCAGTAGTATTTCCGGGTTCGACGAGACC.

This clone was seen many times. The DNA ends 3 residues before the CDR3 does, and the rest of the CDR3 is filled in from the germline J gene. The chain couples TRBV19 to TRBJ2-1, with D perhaps matching TRBD2 (5 bases). CDR3 size: 16 residues. V was pared by 5 bases and J by 0 bases, with 14 bases between. CDR1 is LNHDA and CDR2 is SQIVND in the germline V gene (reference sequence). CDR3 amino acids: CASSSTGVDSYNEQFF. CDR3 DNA (partial): TGTGCCAGTAGTTCGACCGGGGTCGACTCCTACAATGAG.

To note about this clone: The read is 3 residues too short to cover the CDR3 end, so that end is filled in from the germline J gene. J is TRBJ2-1 and V is TRBV10-2, with D hard to call. Germline CDR1 and CDR2: WSHSY and SAAADI. The V and J ends lost 2 bases and 5 bases respectively, with 10 bases between them. The length of the CDR3 is 14 residues. The CDR3 protein is CASSEASRDNEQFF. The DNA read from the CDR3 is TGCGCCAGCAGTGAGGCATCTCGGGACAATGAG.

In this sample, this clone turned up many times. The CDR3 end lies 3 residues beyond the end of the read and is filled in from the germline J gene. The chain has TRBV18 and TRBJ2-3; D is undetermined. The CDR3 is 12 amino acids. The germline gives CDR1 KGHSH, CDR2 LQKENI. Trimming left V 3 bases short and J 3 bases short, with 4 bases between. The CDR3 loop is CASSPKTDTQYF. The DNA read from the CDR3 is TGTGCCAGCTCACCTAAAACAGATACG. Drawing the rest from reference TRBV18 and TRBJ2-3, the complete variable domain is NAGVMQNPRHLVRRRGQEARLRCSPMKGHSHVYWYRQLPEEGLKFMVYLQKENIIDESGMPKERFSAEFPKEGPSILRIQQVVRGDSAAYFCASSPKTDTQYFGPGTRLTVL.

In this sample, this clone turned up many times. An end of the junction differs from the germline gene, which may be a read error. The DNA read from the CDR3 is TGCGCCAGCAGTCAATCCGGGACTAGCGGGAGGGCCGGGAACGCCGGGGAG. Translation gives CASSQSGTSGRAGNAGE. The complete CDR3 reads CASSQSGTSGRAGNAGELFF. The gene calls are TRBV23-1 and TRBJ2-2; 16 nucleotides line up with TRBD2. The read comes to an end 3 residues before the CDR3 does, leaving the germline J gene to fill in the end. TRBV23-1 is designated an ORF whose function remains uncertain. CDR3 length equals 20 residues.

This clone was recorded at least ten times. The read gets to within 3 residues of the CDR3 end, and the germline J gene fills in the rest. The chain uses TRBV20-1 and TRBJ2-2, with D unclear. Trimming removed 4 bases at V and 4 bases at J, with 4 bases between. Germline CDR1 DFQATT, CDR2 SNEGSKA (reference sequence). The CDR3 length is 11 residues. The CDR3 loop is CSATITGELFF. The sequenced CDR3 bases are TGCAGTGCTACCATCACCGGGGAG.

In its sample, this clone was seen many times. The read is 3 residues too short to cover the CDR3 end, so that end is filled in from the germline J gene. This chain connects TRBV28 to TRBJ2-7, with unresolved D. The V and J ends lost 3 bases and 0 bases respectively, with 9 bases between them. The CDR3 sequence is 14 residues long. Germline CDR1 is MDHEN and CDR2 is SYDVKM. The CDR3 spells CASSFTVRSYEQYF. Incomplete CDR3 DNA: TGTGCCAGCAGTTTTACTGTTCGCTCCTACGAG.

This clone was observed at least ten times. The CDR3 goes on 3 residues after the read ends, and that part is filled in from the germline J gene. The chain couples TRBV19 to TRBJ2-1, with D possibly being TRBD2 (6 bases). Per germline, CDR1 LNHDA and CDR2 SQIVND (reference sequence). V dropped 4 bases and J dropped 0 bases, with 13 bases sitting between them. There are 16 residues in the CDR3. The CDR3 loop is CASSTLASSSYNEQFF. CDR3 bases read: TGTGCCAGTAGTACTCTAGCGTCGAGCTCCTACAATGAG.

This clone appeared many times. The CDR3 extends 3 residues past the end of the read, so its final part is completed from the germline J gene. The chain has TRBV10-1 and TRBJ2-2, with 8 bases lining up with TRBD1. Losses at the gene ends were 6 bases for V and 5 bases for J; bases not matched to a gene: 5. The CDR3 has 14 amino acids. Germline V lookup: CDR1 WNHNN, CDR2 SYGVQD (reference sequence). Incomplete CDR3 DNA: TGCGCCAGCAGGCAGGGGGCTCGGACCGGGGAG. This codes for CASRQGARTGE. The CDR3 in its entirety is CASRQGARTGELFF.

This clone came up many times. The CDR3 end falls 3 residues outside the read, so it is completed with the germline J gene. The sample carries other DNA sequences with the same CDR3. The chain carries TRBV2 and TRBJ1-3, with D possibly TRBD1 on 5 matching bases. This CDR3 has 12 residues. Germline V gives CDR1 SNHLY, CDR2 FYNNEI. Trimming removed 9 bases from V and 1 base from J, with 7 bases in between. CDR3 protein: CARKGSGNTIYF. The CDR3 bases that were read are TGTGCCAGGAAGGGGTCTGGAAACACC.

This clone was detected ten times or more. The missing CDR3 end, 3 residues past where the read stops, is filled in from the germline J gene. V is TRBV7-8 and J is TRBJ2-7; 8 bases are shared with TRBD1. V trimming: 5 bases; J trimming: 4 bases; junction bases outside the gene matches: 7. Germline CDR1 reads SGHVS; CDR2 reads FQNEAQ. This CDR3 contains 14 residues. CDR3 DNA, as far as it was read: TGTGCCAGCAGCAAAGACAGGGGTTCTTACGAG. Its translation: CASSKDRGSYE. The whole CDR3 is CASSKDRGSYEQYF.

This clone was seen repeatedly, ten times or more. The CDR3 end is not reached by the read, which stops 3 residues before it; the germline J gene fills it in. The chain couples TRBV7-2 to TRBJ2-7; D remains ambiguous. This CDR3 spans 13 amino acids. Germline assignment: CDR1 SGHTA and CDR2 FQGNSA. With 0 bases removed from V and 3 bases from J, the gap between germline ends came to 6 bases. CDR3 loop: CASSLAQFYEQYF. The part of the CDR3 DNA that was read is TGTGCCAGCAGCTTAGCACAGTTCTACGAG.

This clone appeared many times. The sequence runs out 3 residues before the end of the CDR3; the remainder is reconstructed from the germline J gene. The chain is built from TRBV6-2 or TRBV6-3 and TRBJ2-5, with 10 nucleotides matching TRBD2. The CDR3 totals 15 residues. In germline, CDR1 is MNHEY, CDR2 SVGEGT. With V trimmed by 4 bases and J by 1 base, 3 bases remained unmatched. CDR3 DNA, as far as it was read: TGTGCCAGCAGTTTACTAGCGGGATTCCAAGAGACC. It yields the protein CASSLLAGFQET. The full CDR3 sequence reads CASSLLAGFQETQYF.